This T cell receptor beta chain was sequenced for a study of cytomegalovirus exposure and HLA in healthy donors (dated by TCRdb to about 2017). Notes on the research overall: In an earlier analysis of some 610 of the donors, approximately 300 Gb of sequence data and 90 million to 120 million unique TCR beta sequences from about 190 million T cells were reported. About 310 gigabases of sequencing data and around 87 million unique TCR sequences were included in an early release covering several hundred HLA-typed donors. Of the 398 genotyped donors, 80% to 90% were placed in the genetic ancestry cluster associated with self-reported Caucasian donors. The study was designed to test whether signatures of past pathogen exposure could be identified by cataloging public T cell receptors. Using immunosequencing, the study profiled T cell repertoires from about 610 subjects and related those repertoires to cytomegalovirus serostatus. Besides the first cohort of roughly 660 subjects, a separate validation cohort made up of roughly 130 different subjects was used. High-throughput TCR immunosequencing, statistical association of individual TCRs with disease status, and machine learning were combined to predict cytomegalovirus infection status. To study patterns of TCR occurrence, a later analysis re-analyzed previously published TCR beta repertoires from just over 650 donors and added high-resolution HLA genotyping. The later analysis used no new phenotypic data to find candidate immune exposures, relying instead on TCR beta sequences and their occurrence across donors. In an earlier analysis of a few hundred of the donors, high-throughput TCR beta sequencing was used to judge whether each TCR beta V gene segment behaved as functional or pseudogenic. Alongside the repertoire data, information on donor age, sex, ethnicity and CMV serostatus was compiled. In a later genetic analysis, genome-wide SNP genotypes for about three fifths of the 666 donors were used, and that subset was treated as a discovery cohort. Every repertoire in the discovery cohort had been generated on one and the same sequencing platform. Both class I and class II loci were covered by HLA typing, at four-digit resolution. The number of typed donors differed by locus: about 620-640 for A, B, C, DRB1 and DQB1; approximately 540 for DQA1; 600 to 610 for DPA1; and about 450 for DPB1. Roughly 5 DR-DQ haplotypes were handled as single units for association and clustering because linkage in the cohort was strong. Among 300 to 500 genotyped donors of the cohort, an average of about 220,000 unique TCR beta nucleotide sequences was sequenced per donor, of which 15% to 20% were non-productive. General study outcomes and caveats: Specific HLA alleles were associated with 15,000 to 20,000 TCR beta sequences at a false discovery rate of 0.05 in a later analysis. Because some donors lacked HLA typing at each locus, the association tests relied only on the typed subset. Roughly uniform sequencing depth across donors was assumed in presence/absence analyses, although this assumption may not hold. The authors suggested that the approach could potentially be generalized to other disease states and immunological phenotypes. In a later analysis, HLA-associated TCR beta chains showed more clonal expansion and lower generation probabilities than non-associated chains that were equally common. The sequencing pipeline was judged likely to have produced a cluster of highly shared sequence variants as a technical artifact. Immune exposure information for the cohort was limited to CMV serostatus. In this cohort, only TCR beta chains were sequenced, and detectable features were limited by the absence of alpha or paired-chain data. In a later analysis, the rate of TCR association differed among HLA loci, with DRB1 alleles having the most associated TCRs and HLA-C alleles having the fewest. A further reported finding was that TCR beta sequences accurately predicted the HLA-A and HLA-B alleles for most subjects in the first cohort. Strong co-occurrence of HLA alleles, especially DR and DQ, made assigning TCR associations to individual alleles difficult. In a later genetic analysis, fewer N-insertions in productive TCRs were reported among donors in an Asian-associated ancestry cluster than the approximately 670-donor mean. Broadly in line with IMGT annotations, most TCR beta V segments showed up in productive rearrangements about 90% or about 30% of the time in an earlier analysis of under 700 of the donors. In a later genetic analysis, a missense DCLRE1C variant was associated with V-gene and J-gene trimming of TCR beta chains, and the association was replicated in an independent cohort. The earlier analysis of 587 of the donors excluded fewer than 20 rarely observed V segments, including chromosome 9 orphons, because counts were too low. A total of 150 or so TCR beta chains were listed by the study as associated with cytomegalovirus. In a later analysis, several top co-occurrence clusters were reported to appear linked to parvovirus B19, influenza, CMV and Epstein-Barr virus. Some IMGT-functional V segments, including TRBV6-2 and TRBV6-3, could not be told apart with the 87-base-pair reads, so those segments were excluded. While some public TCRs were present in many individuals, most TCR sequences turned up only very rarely across donors. Three of the identified cytomegalovirus-associated TCR beta chains were confirmed in vitro to be specific for cytomegalovirus antigens. Cytomegalovirus status was reported to be diagnosed by the classifier with high specificity and sensitivity in both the original and validation cohorts. Most CMV-associated TCR beta chains appeared to be HLA-restricted in a later analysis, and the HLA associations seemed to be driven largely by CMV exposure. Linkage disequilibrium might explain the correlated functional status among segregating V segments, but an unknown experimental factor could not be ruled out.

Libraries were made using the immunoSEQ multiplex PCR assay. For the multiplex PCR, a mixture combining 60 forward primers for TCR Vbeta segments and 13 reverse primers for TCR Jbeta segments was used. Amplification of the CDR3 region of rearranged TCR beta genes was performed with a multiplex PCR assay on genomic DNA. The amplified TCR beta libraries were sequenced on the Illumina HiSeq System as 87-base-pair reads. On the authors' methods: A later analysis tallied about 77 million unique TCR beta chains across the 666 repertoires, and around 9.9 million of those chains were shared by two or more donors. To remove PCR and sequencing errors, raw reads were error-corrected and collapsed into unique sequences using a nearest-neighbor algorithm that merged closely related sequences. Alignment of CDR3 sequences to IMGT reference sequences was used to assign V, D and J gene segments. For a sequence to be retained, a match of at least six nucleotides was required to both a V gene segment and a J gene segment. Rearrangements were classified as productive when the CDR3 lacked stop codons and remained in frame with V and J, and all other rearrangements were classified as non-productive. Following IMGT convention, CDR3 was defined as the stretch from the second conserved V-encoded cysteine up to the conserved J-encoded phenylalanine. In an earlier analysis of around 570 of the donors, sequences lacking an unambiguous match to a single V gene segment were excluded. An earlier analysis of fewer than 650 of the donors classified V segments as functional when productive rearrangements were above 56.7% and as segregating when the standard deviation between donors was above 5%. A statistical classification framework was built for diagnosing cytomegalovirus status from the catalog of TCR beta chain sequences. V and J gene assignment, in a later analysis, came from comparing TCR nucleotide sequences with IMGT/GENE-DB human TR gene sequences. A later analysis assigned CDR3 sequences and most-parsimonious VDJ recombination scenarios with the TCRdist pipeline. In a later analysis, each TCR beta chain was defined by its CDR3 amino acid sequence together with its V-gene family, and reads lacking a unique V-gene family were excluded. As a way to deal with suspected cross-contamination and a sequencing artifact, a later analysis dropped 592 nucleotide sequences that were highly shared and had low generation probability. In a later analysis, a clonal expansion index was calculated for each public chain from normalized within-repertoire ranks of inferred template counts. In a later analysis, generation probabilities were computed using a VDJ recombination model fitted to out-of-frame rearrangements, and the results were checked against IGoR. A later analysis scored TCR-TCR, TCR-HLA and TCR-CMV co-occurrence with hypergeometric tests, applying a repertoire-size bias correction to TCR pairs. False discovery rates were estimated in a later analysis by permuting HLA or CMV assignments 20 times. A later analysis grouped co-occurring TCRs with DBSCAN, adding TCRdist sequence similarity when clustering within HLA-allele-positive subsets. Repertoires with fewer than 30,000 or more than 120,000 public chains were left out of co-occurrence clustering, as were a handful of repertoires with anomalous nucleotide sharing. What TCRdb holds here is the immuneACCESS table cut down to in-frame rearrangements. Part of the clones is not present; checked against another copy, under half of the missing clones reflect an unresolved V gene, and the others are unexplained. V, J and clone size derive from that table, while D and trimming were established from the DNA sequence. The sample yields some 150,000 clones; approximately 10% were counted once. About 6.7% of the sample lies in the top ten.

This clone occurred a few times. Its recognized antigen is unknown. Qualities for individual bases were not recorded, and no much larger clone is one base off. Trimming at the junction amounts to 8 bases on V and 1 base on J, and the germline ends lie 8 bases apart. For CDR1 and CDR2, the germline V gene lists SGHNT and YENEEA. The CDR3, from cysteine to phenylalanine, totals 13 residues. Solely the CDR3 DNA is kept, with 39 bases framed from the first base. The cohort comprised fewer than 750 healthy bone marrow donors. All cohort members were sampled while nominally healthy, although unrecorded immune exposures were likely present. The donor was CMV seropositive and belonged to the group of around 300 seropositive cohort members. Each donor provided a peripheral blood sample, and peripheral blood mononuclear cells were used for TCR beta sequencing. Genomic DNA extraction from the blood cell samples was performed with the Qiagen DNeasy Blood Extraction Kit.

The sequenced sample was PBMCs. The sequence derives from a woman in her 40s in good health and CMV-seropositive. The receptor chain draws on TRBV11-3 and TRBJ2-2, with the D gene call left open. The nucleotide sequence reads TGTGCCAGCCGCGCAGGGAACACCGGGGAGCTGTTTTTT. Its protein product is CASRAGNTGELFF.